This paragraph reports one T cell receptor beta chain. Its cognate antigen is unknown. The data were obtained in a study of T cell responses to AZD1222 COVID-19 vaccine. V lost 0 bases and J 9 bases, leaving 12 bases between the germline ends. CDR1 LNHNV and CDR2 YYDKDF come from the germline V gene (reference sequence). The CDR3 sequence is 14 residues long. TCRdb's table, derived via immunoSEQ multiplex PCR, lists solely in-frame clones and lacks some. The sample lists more than 80,000 clones; 80% to 90% were seen once. Whether given at about 4 or about 12 weeks, second doses were pooled. Findings and caveats of the study: Dominant CD4 TCR responses targeted spike regions 160-218 and 743-854. Recipients of AZD1222 seropositive at baseline numbered only 5 to 7. Donors were chiefly white British, with a greater number of females, and clonal diversity was perhaps underestimated.

The J gene is TRBJ2-1, the V gene TRBV15; D might be TRBD1 or TRBD2, each matching 5 bases. The sample was peripheral blood, taken 28 days after the second AZD1222 dose. The sequence was obtained from an adult who received the AZD1222 COVID-19 vaccine. This CDR3 is CATSRDQGSGEQFF. As DNA, the CDR3 is TGTGCCACCAGCAGAGATCAGGGAAGCGGTGAGCAGTTCTTC.